This TCR beta chain was profiled in a study of blood T cell repertoires in COVID-19. Study as a whole: Samples taken during acute and convalescent COVID-19 were collected in the United States, Italy and Spain. Sample material is recorded as cDNA or gDNA derived from T cells, B-cell-depleted T cells, or PBMCs.

As handled by the study authors: How many nucleated cells were present was estimated from reference gene primer amplification. TCRdb's table, derived via immunoSEQ multiplex PCR, lists solely in-frame clones and lacks some. The V and J calls and the clone size are those of that table, but D and trimming were determined from the DNA. This table has 200,000 to 300,000 clones, roughly 88% appearing once. CDR3 length: 15 residues. Trimming cost V 3 bases and J 2 bases, with 13 bases left between them. From germline, CDR1 is MNHNS and CDR2 SASEGT. Enrolled through a virtual design, the participants were between roughly 18 and 89 years of age and came from about two dozen US areas.

This receptor was obtained from a woman between 40 and 55 years old with acute COVID-19. The sample taken for sequencing was PBMCs or T cells enriched from blood (not recorded which). The rearrangement uses TRBV6-1 and TRBJ2-5; D gene uncertain. The CDR3 sequence is CASSDRRHYQETQYF. DNA of the CDR3: TGTGCCAGCAGTGATCGTCGGCACTATCAAGAGACCCAGTACTTC.